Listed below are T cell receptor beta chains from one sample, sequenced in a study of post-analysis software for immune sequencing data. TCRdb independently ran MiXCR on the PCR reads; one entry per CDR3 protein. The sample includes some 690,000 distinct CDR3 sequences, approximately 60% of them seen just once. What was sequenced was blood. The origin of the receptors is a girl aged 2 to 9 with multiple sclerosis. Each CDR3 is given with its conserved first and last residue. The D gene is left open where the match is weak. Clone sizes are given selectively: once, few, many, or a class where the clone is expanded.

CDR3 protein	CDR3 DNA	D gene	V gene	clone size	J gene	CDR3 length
CASSQAKRIQYF	TGTGCCAGCAGCCAAGCAAAACGCATTCAGTACTTC	NA	TRBV3-1	NA	TRBJ2-4	12
CATSSGLPLILDGAKNIQYF	TGTGCCACCAGCAGCGGCCTCCCCTTAATCTTAGACGGGGCCAAAAACATTCAGTACTTC	NA	TRBV15	NA	TRBJ2-4	20
CASSLGLNSAQETQYF	TGTGCCAGCAGCTTGGGGCTTAACAGCGCCCAAGAGACCCAGTACTTC	NA	TRBV5-5	NA	TRBJ2-5	16
CSVTGFGTEAFF	TGCAGCGTGACAGGGTTTGGAACTGAAGCTTTCTTT	TRBD1	TRBV29-1	NA	TRBJ1-1	12
CSARGGRLEKLFF	TGCAGTGCCCGCGGGGGACGCCTCGAAAAACTGTTTTTT	NA	TRBV29-1	NA	TRBJ1-4	13
CASSGVYGYTF	TGTGCCAGCAGTGGGGTCTATGGCTACACCTTC	NA	TRBV6-5	NA	TRBJ1-2	11
CSARYSTEAFF	TGCAGTGCTAGATACAGCACTGAAGCTTTCTTT	NA	TRBV20-1	NA	TRBJ1-1	11
CASSLGAAFEQYF	TGTGCCAGCAGCTTAGGGGCAGCCTTCGAGCAGTACTTC	NA	TRBV7-9	NA	TRBJ2-7	13
CASSFGTGHEQYF	TGTGCTAGCAGCTTTGGGACAGGGCACGAGCAGTACTTC	TRBD1	TRBV7-7	NA	TRBJ2-7	13
CAISDRAGLAKNIQYF	TGTGCCATCAGTGATAGGGCGGGATTAGCCAAAAACATTCAGTACTTC	NA	TRBV10-3	NA	TRBJ2-4	16
CASSQDREGRSEQFF	TGTGCCAGCAGCCAAGACCGGGAAGGCCGGAGTGAGCAGTTCTTC	NA	TRBV4-2	NA	TRBJ2-1	15
CASSLEFRDEQYF	TGTGCCAGCAGCTTAGAATTCCGTGACGAGCAGTACTTC	NA	TRBV7-8	NA	TRBJ2-7	13
CASSYAGGGTDTQYF	TGTGCCAGCAGTTACGCGGGAGGTGGCACAGATACGCAGTATTTT	TRBD2	TRBV6-5	few	TRBJ2-3	15
CSAGGGASGSVDTQYF	TGCAGTGCTGGGGGAGGGGCTAGCGGGAGTGTAGATACGCAGTATTTT	TRBD2	TRBV20-1	NA	TRBJ2-3	16
CATQLASDNEQFF	TGTGCCACCCAACTAGCGTCGGACAATGAGCAGTTCTTC	TRBD2	TRBV10-3	once	TRBJ2-1	13
CSARDDRDRWTNEKLFF	TGCAGTGCTAGAGACGACCGGGACAGGTGGACTAATGAAAAACTGTTTTTT	TRBD1	TRBV20-1	few	TRBJ1-4	17
CASSSTLGAEQFF	TGCGCCAGCAGCTCTACCCTAGGGGCTGAGCAGTTCTTC	NA	TRBV5-1	NA	TRBJ2-1	13
CASSLIPRQGAYEQYF	TGTGCCAGCAGTCTCATCCCTCGACAGGGGGCGTACGAGCAGTACTTC	TRBD1	TRBV12-3/TRBV12-4	NA	TRBJ2-7	16
CASSQVPRSNQPQHF	TGCGCCAGCAGCCAAGTCCCCCGAAGCAATCAGCCCCAGCATTTT	NA	TRBV4-1	NA	TRBJ1-5	15
CASRLTGPDNSPLHF	TGTGCCAGCAGGCTTACAGGGCCGGATAATTCACCCCTCCACTTT	NA	TRBV7-3	few	TRBJ1-6	15
CASSDSYEQFF	TGTGCCAGCAGTGACTCCTATGAGCAGTTCTTC	NA	TRBV12-3/TRBV12-4	NA	TRBJ2-1	11
CAKRDVRPQETQYF	TGTGCCAAGAGGGACGTACGCCCCCAAGAGACCCAGTACTTC	NA	TRBV2	NA	TRBJ2-5	14
CASSWGSNEKLFF	TGCGCCAGCAGCTGGGGGAGTAATGAAAAACTGTTTTTT	NA	TRBV5-1	NA	TRBJ1-4	13
CASSQASRRGPGDYEQYF	TGTGCCAGCAGCCAAGCTTCCCGCAGGGGCCCAGGGGACTACGAGCAGTACTTC	NA	TRBV14	NA	TRBJ2-7	18
CASSPSNPGNTEAFF	TGTGCCAGCAGCCCCTCTAACCCAGGGAACACTGAAGCTTTCTTT	NA	TRBV7-9	few	TRBJ1-1	15
CASSDPLTGTYGYTF	TGTGCCAGCAGTGATCCCCTGACAGGGACCTATGGCTACACCTTC	TRBD1	TRBV6-1	NA	TRBJ1-2	15
CASSVQGWSTDTQYF	TGCGCCAGCAGTGTCCAGGGATGGAGCACAGATACGCAGTATTTT	NA	TRBV10-1	NA	TRBJ2-3	15
CASSKSQGGQPQHF	TGTGCCAGTTCAAAAAGCCAGGGCGGTCAGCCCCAGCATTTT	NA	TRBV2	NA	TRBJ1-5	14
CASMRGQAFF	TGTGCCTCGATGCGGGGACAAGCTTTCTTT	NA	TRBV30	NA	TRBJ1-1	10
CASSFSTDNEQFF	TGTGCTAGCAGCTTCTCGACAGACAATGAGCAGTTCTTC	NA	TRBV7-7	NA	TRBJ2-1	13
CASSLVFWLAAQETQYF	TGTGCCAGCAGCTTAGTATTTTGGCTAGCGGCCCAAGAGACCCAGTACTTC	TRBD2	TRBV7-2	NA	TRBJ2-5	17
CSVNESGSGAFF	TGCAGCGTTAACGAATCGGGATCTGGAGCTTTCTTT	NA	TRBV29-1	NA	TRBJ1-1	12
CSVPLGGSGRTDTQYF	TGCAGCGTTCCCCTCGGGGGAAGCGGGAGAACAGATACGCAGTATTTT	TRBD2	TRBV29-1	NA	TRBJ2-3	16
CSAGGAVTYEQYF	TGCAGCGCCGGCGGGGCGGTGACCTACGAGCAGTACTTC	NA	TRBV29-1	few	TRBJ2-7	13
CATSEPRTARSTDTQYF	TGTGCCACCAGTGAACCCAGGACAGCCAGGAGCACAGATACGCAGTATTTT	NA	TRBV24-1	NA	TRBJ2-3	17
CASSYGGLTDTQYF	TGTGCCAGCAGTTACGGGGGGCTCACAGATACGCAGTATTTT	NA	TRBV6-2/TRBV6-3	few	TRBJ2-3	14
CASSQRGGGASEQFF	TGTGCCAGCAGCCAACGGGGTGGGGGGGCGAGTGAGCAGTTCTTC	NA	TRBV7-9	NA	TRBJ2-1	15
CASSPSRGAKNIQYF	TGTGCCAGCAGCCCTAGCCGGGGTGCCAAAAACATTCAGTACTTC	NA	TRBV7-8	NA	TRBJ2-4	15
CAWRPLGSTNEKLFF	TGTGCCTGGAGGCCATTGGGCTCAACTAATGAAAAACTGTTTTTT	NA	TRBV30	NA	TRBJ1-4	15
CASSPQPGPSIDEQFF	TGTGCCAGCAGCCCCCAACCGGGGCCATCAATCGATGAGCAGTTCTTC	NA	TRBV7-3	once	TRBJ2-1	16
CASSGTPTDTQYF	TGTGCCAGCAGCGGGACTCCCACAGATACGCAGTATTTT	NA	TRBV4-2	NA	TRBJ2-3	13
CAWGAGYEQYF	TGTGCCTGGGGGGCAGGGTACGAGCAGTACTTC	NA	TRBV30	NA	TRBJ2-7	11
CSARDLQGRGDEQYF	TGCAGTGCTAGAGATTTGCAAGGCCGGGGGGACGAGCAGTACTTC	TRBD2	TRBV20-1	NA	TRBJ2-7	15
CASRRTESTEAFF	TGTGCCAGCAGACGGACGGAGAGCACTGAAGCTTTCTTT	NA	TRBV12-3/TRBV12-4	NA	TRBJ1-1	13
CASWQSPYEQYF	TGTGCCAGCTGGCAATCACCCTACGAGCAGTACTTC	NA	TRBV27	NA	TRBJ2-7	12
CSVARAGAYEQYF	TGCAGCGTGGCACGAGCAGGGGCCTACGAGCAGTACTTC	NA	TRBV29-1	NA	TRBJ2-7	13
CATSDSGINEAIEQFF	TGTGCCACCAGTGATTCGGGGATTAATGAAGCAATTGAGCAGTTCTTC	NA	TRBV24-1	NA	TRBJ2-1	16
CASDLWAGEQEQYF	TGTGCCAGCGATCTTTGGGCCGGAGAGCAGGAGCAGTACTTC	NA	TRBV7-9	NA	TRBJ2-5	14
CASSPAGGAAAGNEQFF	TGTGCCAGTAGTCCGGCGGGAGGAGCCGCCGCGGGGAATGAGCAGTTCTTC	TRBD2	TRBV19	NA	TRBJ2-1	17
CAGSHNYNEQFF	TGTGCCGGGAGCCATAACTACAATGAGCAGTTCTTC	NA	TRBV30	once	TRBJ2-1	12
CASSSRDRSSYNEQFF	TGTGCTAGCAGCTCGCGGGACAGGAGCTCCTACAATGAGCAGTTCTTC	TRBD1	TRBV7-7	once	TRBJ2-1	16
CASSPWGTSTDTQYF	TGTGCCAGCAGTCCCTGGGGAACTAGCACAGATACGCAGTATTTT	NA	TRBV6-5	NA	TRBJ2-3	15
CSVPTGGGGYTF	TGCAGCGTTCCGACAGGAGGGGGCGGCTACACCTTC	TRBD1	TRBV29-1	NA	TRBJ1-2	12
CASTRYVLDEQFF	TGTGCCAGCACCCGATACGTATTAGATGAGCAGTTCTTC	NA	TRBV6-2/TRBV6-3	few	TRBJ2-1	13
CASSLSWTGMDEQFF	TGTGCCAGCAGTTTATCCTGGACAGGGATGGATGAGCAGTTCTTC	TRBD1	TRBV27	NA	TRBJ2-1	15
CASSFWGSELSPFNEKLFF	TGTGCCAGCAGTTTTTGGGGATCGGAGTTGTCCCCTTTTAATGAAAAACTGTTTTTT	NA	TRBV12-3/TRBV12-4	NA	TRBJ1-4	19
CASSLFQGNQPQHF	TGTGCCAGCAGTTTATTCCAGGGGAATCAGCCCCAGCATTTT	NA	TRBV27	NA	TRBJ1-5	14
CSALWGTSGGRPGRETQYF	TGCAGTGCCCTTTGGGGGACTAGCGGGGGGCGTCCCGGGCGAGAGACCCAGTACTTC	TRBD2	TRBV20-1	NA	TRBJ2-5	19
CASLAWTGGIGEQFF	TGCGCCAGTCTAGCTTGGACAGGGGGGATTGGTGAGCAGTTCTTC	TRBD1	TRBV5-1	NA	TRBJ2-1	15